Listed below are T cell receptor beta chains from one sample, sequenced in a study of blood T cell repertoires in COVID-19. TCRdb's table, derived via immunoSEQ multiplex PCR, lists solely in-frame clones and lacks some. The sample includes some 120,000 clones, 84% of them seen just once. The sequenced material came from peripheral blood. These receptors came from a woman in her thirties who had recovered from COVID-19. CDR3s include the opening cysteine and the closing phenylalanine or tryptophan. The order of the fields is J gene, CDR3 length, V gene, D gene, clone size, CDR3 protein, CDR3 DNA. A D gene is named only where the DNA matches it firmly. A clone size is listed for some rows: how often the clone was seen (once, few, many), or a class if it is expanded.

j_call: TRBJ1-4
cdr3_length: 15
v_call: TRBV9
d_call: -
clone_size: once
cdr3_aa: CASSATIATNEKLFF
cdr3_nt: TGTGCCAGCAGCGCGACAATAGCAACTAATGAAAAACTGTTTTTT

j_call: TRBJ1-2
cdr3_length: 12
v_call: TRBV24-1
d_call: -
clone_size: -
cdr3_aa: CATSVDNNGYTF
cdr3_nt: TGTGCCACCAGTGTCGACAACAATGGCTACACCTTC

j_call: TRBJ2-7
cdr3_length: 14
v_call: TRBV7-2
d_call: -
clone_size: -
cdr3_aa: CASSSSGGGHEQYF
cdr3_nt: TGTGCCAGCAGCTCGAGCGGAGGGGGCCACGAGCAGTACTTC

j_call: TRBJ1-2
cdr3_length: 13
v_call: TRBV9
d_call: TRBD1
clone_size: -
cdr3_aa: CASSAGGYFGYTF
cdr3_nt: TGTGCCAGCAGCGCAGGGGGCTACTTTGGCTACACCTTC

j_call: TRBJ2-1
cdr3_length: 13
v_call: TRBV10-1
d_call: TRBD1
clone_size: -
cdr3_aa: CASSRDRENEQFF
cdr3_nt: TGCGCCAGCAGCCGGGACAGGGAGAATGAGCAGTTCTTC

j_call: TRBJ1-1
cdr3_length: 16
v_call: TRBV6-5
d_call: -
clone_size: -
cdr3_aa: CASSLLQGRWNTEAFF
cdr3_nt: TGTGCCAGCAGTTTACTCCAGGGGAGATGGAACACTGAAGCTTTCTTT

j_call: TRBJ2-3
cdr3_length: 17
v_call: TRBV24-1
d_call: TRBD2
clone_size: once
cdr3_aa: CATSDPTSGSTSDTQYF
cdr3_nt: TGTGCCACCAGTGACCCGACTAGCGGGAGTACTTCAGATACGCAGTATTTT

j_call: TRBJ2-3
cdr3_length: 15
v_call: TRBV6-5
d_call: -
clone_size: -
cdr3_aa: CASSYRGGGTDTQYF
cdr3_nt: TGTGCCAGCAGTTACCGAGGAGGGGGCACAGATACGCAGTATTTT

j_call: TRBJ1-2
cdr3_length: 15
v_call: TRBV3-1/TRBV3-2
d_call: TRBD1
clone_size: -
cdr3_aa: CASSREPGTVPRYTF
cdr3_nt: TGTGCCAGCAGCCGGGAACCCGGGACAGTACCCCGCTACACCTTC

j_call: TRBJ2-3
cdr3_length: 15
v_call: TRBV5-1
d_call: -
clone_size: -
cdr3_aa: CASSRLALSTDTQYF
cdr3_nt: TGCGCCAGCTCGAGACTGGCGCTGAGCACAGATACGCAGTATTTT

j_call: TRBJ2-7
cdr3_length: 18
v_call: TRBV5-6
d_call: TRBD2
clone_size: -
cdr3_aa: CASSLGASGRTFSYEQYF
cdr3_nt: TGTGCCAGCAGCTTAGGGGCTAGCGGGAGGACCTTCTCCTACGAGCAGTACTTC

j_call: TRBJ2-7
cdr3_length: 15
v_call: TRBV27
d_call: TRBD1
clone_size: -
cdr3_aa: CASSPDRGRFVEQYF
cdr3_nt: TGTGCCAGCAGTCCCGACAGGGGGCGTTTTGTCGAGCAGTACTTC

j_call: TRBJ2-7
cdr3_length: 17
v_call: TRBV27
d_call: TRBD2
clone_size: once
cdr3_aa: CASSLSVTSGTSYEQYF
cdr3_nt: TGTGCCAGCAGTTTATCGGTAACTAGCGGGACCTCCTACGAGCAGTACTTC

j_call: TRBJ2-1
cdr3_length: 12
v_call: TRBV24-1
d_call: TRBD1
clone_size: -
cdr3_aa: CATQGQGNEQFF
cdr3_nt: TGTGCCACCCAGGGACAGGGTAATGAGCAGTTCTTC

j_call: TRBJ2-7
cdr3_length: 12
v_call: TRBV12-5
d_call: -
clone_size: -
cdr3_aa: CASGTGLYEQYF
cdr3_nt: TGTGCTAGTGGGACAGGTCTTTACGAGCAGTACTTC

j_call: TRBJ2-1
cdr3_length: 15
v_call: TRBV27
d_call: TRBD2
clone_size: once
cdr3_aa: CASSLEALAGVEQFF
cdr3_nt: TGTGCCAGCAGTTTGGAGGCACTAGCGGGAGTGGAGCAGTTCTTC

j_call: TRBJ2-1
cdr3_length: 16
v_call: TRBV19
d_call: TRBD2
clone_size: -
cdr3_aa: CASSIDGAGGSNEQFF
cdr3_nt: TGTGCCAGTAGTATAGACGGGGCGGGAGGTAGTAATGAGCAGTTCTTC

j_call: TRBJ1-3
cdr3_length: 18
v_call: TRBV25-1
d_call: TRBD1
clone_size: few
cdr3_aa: CASSQNPGQGGSGNTIYF
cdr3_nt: TGTGCCAGCAGCCAGAACCCGGGACAGGGGGGCTCTGGAAACACCATATATTTT

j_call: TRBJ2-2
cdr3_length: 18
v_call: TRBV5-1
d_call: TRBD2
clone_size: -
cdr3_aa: CATPPGLAGTVNTGELFF
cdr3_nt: TGCGCCACCCCACCTGGGCTAGCGGGGACCGTGAACACCGGGGAGCTGTTTTTT

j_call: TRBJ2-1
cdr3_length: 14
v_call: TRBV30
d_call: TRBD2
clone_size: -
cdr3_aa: CAWSGRLADNEQFF
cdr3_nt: TGTGCCTGGAGCGGGAGACTAGCGGACAATGAGCAGTTCTTC

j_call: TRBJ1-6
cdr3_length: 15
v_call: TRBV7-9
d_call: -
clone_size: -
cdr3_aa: CASSPGLSYNSPLHF
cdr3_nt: TGTGCCAGCAGCCCGGGACTTTCCTATAATTCACCCCTCCACTTT

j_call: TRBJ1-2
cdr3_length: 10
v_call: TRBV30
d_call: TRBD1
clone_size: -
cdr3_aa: CAGDRDGYTF
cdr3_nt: TGTGCCGGGGACAGGGACGGCTACACCTTC

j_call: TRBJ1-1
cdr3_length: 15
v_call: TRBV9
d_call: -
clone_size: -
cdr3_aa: CASSVEVTGGTEAFF
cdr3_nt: TGTGCCAGCAGCGTAGAAGTGACAGGAGGCACTGAAGCTTTCTTT

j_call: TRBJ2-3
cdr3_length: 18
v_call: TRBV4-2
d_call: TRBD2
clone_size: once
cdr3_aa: CASSVRLAGGEGPDTQYF
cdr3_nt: TGTGCCAGCAGCGTACGACTAGCGGGAGGGGAGGGTCCAGATACGCAGTATTTT

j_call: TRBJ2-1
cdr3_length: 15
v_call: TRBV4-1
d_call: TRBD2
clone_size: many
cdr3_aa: CASSQGLAGNNEQFF
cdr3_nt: TGCGCCAGCAGCCAAGGACTAGCGGGAAACAATGAGCAGTTCTTC

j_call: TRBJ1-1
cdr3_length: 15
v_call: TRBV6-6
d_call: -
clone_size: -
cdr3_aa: CASSRLGQMNTEAFF
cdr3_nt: TGTGCCAGCAGTCGGCTAGGACAGATGAACACTGAAGCTTTCTTT

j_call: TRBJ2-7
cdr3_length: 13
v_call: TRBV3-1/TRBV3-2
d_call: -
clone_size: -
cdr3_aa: CASSQAGRNEQYF
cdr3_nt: TGTGCCAGCAGCCAGGCAGGGAGGAACGAGCAGTACTTC

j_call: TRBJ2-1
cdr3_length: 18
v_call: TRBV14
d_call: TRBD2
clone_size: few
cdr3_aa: CASSPLAGLAGGNNEQFF
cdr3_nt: TGTGCCAGCAGCCCCTTGGCCGGACTAGCGGGAGGGAACAATGAGCAGTTCTTC

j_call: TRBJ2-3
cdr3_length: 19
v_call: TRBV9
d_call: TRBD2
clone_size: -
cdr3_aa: CASSEKRDSAGGPSDTQYF
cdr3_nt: TGTGCCAGCAGCGAAAAGAGGGACTCGGCGGGAGGGCCTTCAGATACGCAGTATTTT

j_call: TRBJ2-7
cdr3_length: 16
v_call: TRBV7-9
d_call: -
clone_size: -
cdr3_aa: CASSLPRGDIGVEQYF
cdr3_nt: TGTGCCAGCAGCCTCCCCAGGGGGGACATCGGCGTCGAGCAGTACTTC

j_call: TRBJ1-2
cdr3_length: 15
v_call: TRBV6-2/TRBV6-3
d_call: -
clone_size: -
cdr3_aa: CASSYSEGNAYGYTF
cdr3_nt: TGTGCCAGCAGTTACTCTGAGGGTAACGCCTATGGCTACACCTTC

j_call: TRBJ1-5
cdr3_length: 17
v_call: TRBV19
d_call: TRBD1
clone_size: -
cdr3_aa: CASSQTDRGSGNQPQHF
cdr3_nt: TGTGCCAGTAGTCAAACGGACAGGGGCAGCGGCAATCAGCCCCAGCATTTT

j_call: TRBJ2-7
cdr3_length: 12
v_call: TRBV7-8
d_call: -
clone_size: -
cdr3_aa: CASSLRVHEQYF
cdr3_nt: TGTGCCAGCAGCTTACGGGTCCACGAGCAGTACTTC

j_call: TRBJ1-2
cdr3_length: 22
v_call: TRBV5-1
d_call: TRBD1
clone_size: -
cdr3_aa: CASSLALLTPPRDRAGNYGYTF
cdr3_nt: TGCGCCAGCAGCTTGGCCCTCTTAACACCCCCCCGTGACAGGGCCGGGAACTATGGCTACACCTTC

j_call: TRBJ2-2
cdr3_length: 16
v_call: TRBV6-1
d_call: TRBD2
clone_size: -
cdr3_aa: CASSETSGSFSGELFF
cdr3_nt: TGTGCCAGCAGTGAAACTAGCGGGAGCTTTAGCGGGGAGCTGTTTTTT

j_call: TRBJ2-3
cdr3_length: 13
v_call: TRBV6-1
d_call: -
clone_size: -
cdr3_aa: CASSEGRTDTQYF
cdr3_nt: TGTGCCAGCAGTGAAGGGAGGACAGATACGCAGTATTTT

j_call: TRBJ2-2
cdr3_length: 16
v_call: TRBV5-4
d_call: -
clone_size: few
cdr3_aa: CASSLSSQANTGELFF
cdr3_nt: TGTGCCAGCAGCTTGTCGTCTCAGGCGAACACCGGGGAGCTGTTTTTT

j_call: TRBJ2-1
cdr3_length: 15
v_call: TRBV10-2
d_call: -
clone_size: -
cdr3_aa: CASSESATGTMSRLF
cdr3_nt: TGCGCCAGCAGTGAGTCGGCGACAGGAACAATGAGCAGGCTCTTC

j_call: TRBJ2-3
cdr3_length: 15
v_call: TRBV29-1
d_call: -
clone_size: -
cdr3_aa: CSVENGRTLTDTQYF
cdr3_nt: TGCAGCGTTGAAAACGGACGGACTTTAACAGATACGCAGTATTTT

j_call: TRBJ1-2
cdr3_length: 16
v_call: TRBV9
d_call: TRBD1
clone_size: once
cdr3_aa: CASSVGGTGGSYGYTF
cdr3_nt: TGTGCCAGCAGCGTAGGGGGAACAGGGGGCTCCTATGGCTACACCTTC

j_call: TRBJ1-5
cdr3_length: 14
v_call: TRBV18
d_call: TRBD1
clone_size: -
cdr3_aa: CASSLGQGVQPQHF
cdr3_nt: TGTGCCAGCTCCCTGGGACAGGGGGTTCAGCCCCAGCATTTT

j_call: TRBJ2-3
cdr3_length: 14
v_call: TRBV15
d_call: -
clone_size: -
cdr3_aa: CATSRRVYTDTQYF
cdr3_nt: TGTGCCACCAGCAGAAGAGTATACACAGATACGCAGTATTTT

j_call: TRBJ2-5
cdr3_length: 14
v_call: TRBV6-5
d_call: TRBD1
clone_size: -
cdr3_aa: CASSRDRGWETQYF
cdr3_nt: TGTGCCAGCAGCCGGGACAGGGGTTGGGAGACCCAGTACTTC

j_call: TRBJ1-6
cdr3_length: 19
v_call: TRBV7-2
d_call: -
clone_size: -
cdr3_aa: CASSLVYSTGDFNNSPLHF
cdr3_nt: TGTGCCAGCAGCTTAGTTTACTCGACAGGAGACTTCAATAATTCACCCCTCCACTTT

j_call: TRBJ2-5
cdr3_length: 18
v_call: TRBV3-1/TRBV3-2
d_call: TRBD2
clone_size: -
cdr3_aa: CASSQGALAGGRQETQYF
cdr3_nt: TGTGCCAGCAGCCAAGGCGCCCTAGCGGGGGGGCGGCAAGAGACCCAGTACTTC

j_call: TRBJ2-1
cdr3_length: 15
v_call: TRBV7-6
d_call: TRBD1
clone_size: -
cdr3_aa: CASSWTGGSLNEQFF
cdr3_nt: TGTGCCAGCAGCTGGACAGGGGGCTCATTAAATGAGCAGTTCTTC

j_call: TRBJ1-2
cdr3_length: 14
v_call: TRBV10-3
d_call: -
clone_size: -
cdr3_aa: CAISEGRANYGYTF
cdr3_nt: TGTGCCATCAGTGAGGGCAGGGCTAACTATGGCTACACCTTC

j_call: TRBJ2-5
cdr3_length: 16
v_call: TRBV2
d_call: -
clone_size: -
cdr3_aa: CASSEAGTPTKETQYF
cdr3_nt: TGTGCCAGCAGTGAAGCAGGGACACCTACTAAAGAGACCCAGTACTTC

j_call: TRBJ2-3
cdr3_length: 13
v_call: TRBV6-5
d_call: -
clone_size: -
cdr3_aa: CASSYDSTDTQYF
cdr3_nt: TGTGCCAGCAGTTACGACTCAACAGATACGCAGTATTTT